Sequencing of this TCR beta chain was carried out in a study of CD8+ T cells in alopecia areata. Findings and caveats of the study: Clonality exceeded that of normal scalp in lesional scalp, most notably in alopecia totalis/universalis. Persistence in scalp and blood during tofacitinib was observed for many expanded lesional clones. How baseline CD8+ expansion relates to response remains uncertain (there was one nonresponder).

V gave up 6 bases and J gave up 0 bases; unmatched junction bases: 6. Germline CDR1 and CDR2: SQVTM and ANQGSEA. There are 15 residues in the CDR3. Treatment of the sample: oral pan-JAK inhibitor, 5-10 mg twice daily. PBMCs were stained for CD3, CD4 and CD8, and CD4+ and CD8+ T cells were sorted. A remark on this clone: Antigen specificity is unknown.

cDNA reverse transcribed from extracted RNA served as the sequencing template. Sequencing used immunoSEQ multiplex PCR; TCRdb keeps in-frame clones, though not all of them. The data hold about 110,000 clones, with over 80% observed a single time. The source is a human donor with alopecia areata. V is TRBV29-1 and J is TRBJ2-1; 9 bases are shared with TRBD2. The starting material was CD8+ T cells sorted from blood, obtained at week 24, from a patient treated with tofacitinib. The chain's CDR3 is CSVAGGQRSYNEQFF. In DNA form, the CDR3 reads TGCAGCGTGGCGGGAGGGCAGCGCTCCTACAATGAGCAGTTCTTC.